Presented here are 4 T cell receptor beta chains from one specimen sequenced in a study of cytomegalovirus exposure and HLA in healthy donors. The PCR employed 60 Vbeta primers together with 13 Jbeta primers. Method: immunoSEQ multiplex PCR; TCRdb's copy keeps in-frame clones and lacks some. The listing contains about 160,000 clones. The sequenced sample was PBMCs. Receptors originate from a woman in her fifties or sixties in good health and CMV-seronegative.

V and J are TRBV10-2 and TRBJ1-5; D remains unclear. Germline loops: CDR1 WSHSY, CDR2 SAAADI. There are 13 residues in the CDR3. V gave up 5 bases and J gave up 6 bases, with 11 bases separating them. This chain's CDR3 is CASSSGSAQPQHF. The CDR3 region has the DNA TGCGCCAGCAGTTCAGGATCGGCTCAGCCCCAGCATTTT.

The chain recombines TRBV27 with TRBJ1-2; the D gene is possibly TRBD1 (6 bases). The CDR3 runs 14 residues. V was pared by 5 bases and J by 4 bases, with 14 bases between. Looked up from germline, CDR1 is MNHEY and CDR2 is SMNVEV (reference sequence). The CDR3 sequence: CASSTNRESYGYTF. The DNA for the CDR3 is TGTGCCAGCAGTACGAACAGGGAGAGCTATGGCTACACCTTC.

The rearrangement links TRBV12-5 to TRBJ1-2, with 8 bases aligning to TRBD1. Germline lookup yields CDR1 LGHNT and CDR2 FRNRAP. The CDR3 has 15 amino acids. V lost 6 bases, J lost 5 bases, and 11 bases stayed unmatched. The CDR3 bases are TGTGCTAGTGGGTTTCGGGACAGGTCCTTTTATGGCTACACCTTC. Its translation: CASGFRDRSFYGYTF.

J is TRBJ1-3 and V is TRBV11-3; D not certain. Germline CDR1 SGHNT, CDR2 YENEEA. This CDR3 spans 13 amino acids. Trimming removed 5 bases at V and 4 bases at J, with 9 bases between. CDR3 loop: CASSPDFGNTIYF. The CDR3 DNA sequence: TGTGCCAGCAGCCCGGACTTCGGAAACACCATATATTTT. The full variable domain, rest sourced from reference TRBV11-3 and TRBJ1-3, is EAGVVQSPRYKIIEKKQPVAFWCNPISGHNTLYWYLQNLGQGPELLIRYENEEAVDDSQLPKDRFSAERLKGVDSTLKIQPAELGDSAVYLCASSPDFGNTIYFGEGSWLTVV.